Detailed here is one T cell receptor beta chain. Its target is not known. The record originates from a study of OX40 agonist ivuxolimab in advanced cancers. Study-level background: With ivuxolimab, an agonistic anti-OX40 (CD134) antibody, patients were treated. Patients received ivuxolimab, an intravenous treatment, every 2 weeks at 0.01 to 10 mg/kg.

Collection of blood occurred at baseline, at cycle 4 day 1, and at cycle 7 day 1. Trimming removed 4 bases from V and 3 bases from J; junction bases left unmatched: 2. This CDR3 spans 14 amino acids. Germline CDR1 reads SGHTA; CDR2 reads FQGNSA. Findings of the study overall: There were, on average, more expanded clones in CD8+ T cells than in CD4+.

Clones were sequenced by immunoSEQ multiplex PCR, and TCRdb holds only the in-frame ones, with some missing. The table has about 100,000 clones, less than 95% seen once. Sequencing was performed on CD4+ or CD8+ T cells sorted from blood, taken in a trial of the OX40 agonist ivuxolimab. The V and J genes are TRBV7-2 and TRBJ2-7, with 11 bases identical to TRBD2. This clonotype was obtained from an adult with an advanced solid tumor such as melanoma, head and neck, liver or kidney cancer. In DNA, the CDR3 is TGTGCCAGCAGCTGGCTAGCGGGAGGCTACGAGCAGTACTTC. It specifies CASSWLAGGYEQYF.